Below are 29 T cell receptor beta chains sequenced from a single sample in a study of T cell responses to AZD1222 COVID-19 vaccine. Sequenced by immunoSEQ multiplex PCR; TCRdb stores in-frame clones only, minus some. The sample includes more than 65,000 clones, 78% of them seen just once. Specimen: peripheral blood, collected on day 0 of AZD1222 vaccination. Receptors originate from an adult in good health.

The chain links TRBV20-1 to TRBJ2-7; no firm D call. Trimming stripped 3 bases from V and 4 bases from J, with 13 bases between. Germline V gene lookup returns CDR1 DFQATT and CDR2 SNEGSKA (reference sequence). The CDR3 loop spans 13 amino acids. CDR3 in amino acids: CSASRTEAYEQYF. For the CDR3, the DNA is TGCAGTGCTAGTAGGACCGAGGCTTACGAGCAGTACTTC.

The chain links TRBV10-3 to TRBJ2-6; the match to TRBD2 covers 8 bases. CDR3 length: 16 amino acids. The V gene end was trimmed by 2 bases and the J gene end by 0 bases; junction bases not matched to a gene: 0. The germline V gene has CDR1 ENHRY and CDR2 SYGVKD. The CDR3 loop is CAISEREGSGANVLTF. For the CDR3, the DNA is TGTGCCATCAGTGAGCGGGAGGGCTCTGGGGCCAACGTCCTGACTTTC.

The V call is TRBV28, the J call TRBJ1-5; 8 nucleotides agree with TRBD1. Germline-derived CDR1 and CDR2 are MDHEN and SYDVKM. V lost 3 bases, J lost 6 bases, and 7 bases stayed unmatched. The CDR3 sequence is 15 residues long. The CDR3 sequence is CASSFSGGEVQPQHF. CDR3 in DNA: TGTGCCAGCAGTTTTTCAGGGGGCGAGGTTCAGCCCCAGCATTTT.

This clone is a singleton in its sample. The J gene is TRBJ2-2, the V gene TRBV18; no clear D. Trimming removed 0 bases at V and 4 bases at J, with 6 bases between. Germline V CDR1 and CDR2: KGHSH, LQKENI. This CDR3 has 14 amino acids. The CDR3 reads CASSPPQVTGELFF. As DNA, the CDR3 is TGTGCCAGCTCACCACCGCAGGTCACCGGGGAGCTGTTTTTT.

This chain links TRBV27 with TRBJ2-3; 11 nucleotides agree with TRBD2. Germline values: CDR1 MNHEY, CDR2 SMNVEV (reference sequence). Germline trimming cut 5 bases from V and 3 bases from J; bases unmatched to any gene: 16. The CDR3 totals 19 residues. The CDR3 coding sequence is TGTGCCAGCAGTCCGCTGATAGCGGGAGGGCCCTCGAAGACAGATACGCAGTATTTT. Translated: CASSPLIAGGPSKTDTQYF.

This clone was found a few times. The chain is built from TRBV5-6 and TRBJ2-3, with no clear D. Trimming cost V 4 bases and J 0 bases, with 18 bases left between them. The germline CDR1 and CDR2 sequences are SGHDT and YYEEEE. The CDR3 is made up of 17 amino acids. Here the CDR3 reads CASSPPLAITSTDTQYF. CDR3 in DNA: TGTGCCAGCAGCCCCCCCCTGGCGATAACTAGCACAGATACGCAGTATTTT.

The genes are TRBV29-1 and TRBJ1-3, with 8 positions matching TRBD1. The germline V gene encodes CDR1 SQVTM and CDR2 ANQGSEA. The CDR3 consists of 12 residues. V dropped 3 bases and J dropped 11; count of bases not matched to a gene: 6. The DNA for the CDR3 is TGCAGCGTTGATAGGGACAGGTCGGCCATATATTTT. Translation gives CSVDRDRSAIYF.

This clone appeared once. The chain links TRBV30 to TRBJ1-1; the D is unclear. This CDR3 spans 14 amino acids. V lost 3 bases to trimming and J lost 5 bases, with 16 bases between them. Germline V gene lookup returns CDR1 GTSNPN and CDR2 SVGIG (reference sequence). The CDR3 loop reads CAWSTLGRATEAFF. The CDR3 nucleotides read TGTGCCTGGAGCACTCTGGGGAGGGCTACTGAAGCTTTCTTT.

The chain joins TRBV12-3 or TRBV12-4 to TRBJ2-1; D unclear. This CDR3 spans 13 amino acids. V dropped 7 bases and J dropped 1 base, with 8 bases sitting between them. The CDR3 DNA reads TGTGCCAGCACCAAAGGATCCTACAATGAGCAGTTCTTC. Translating gives CASTKGSYNEQFF.

The rearrangement uses TRBV29-1 and TRBJ1-2, with a possible D match to TRBD1 (5 bases). Germline V gives CDR1 SQVTM, CDR2 ANQGSEA. The CDR3 has 15 residues. V dropped 4 bases and J dropped 3 bases, with 18 bases sitting between them. For the CDR3, the DNA is TGCAGCGTTGGGACCCGTGCGGGGCCAGACTATGGCTACACCTTC. Encoded protein: CSVGTRAGPDYGYTF.

V gene TRBV28 combines with J gene TRBJ1-5; TRBD1 is a possible D gene (6 bases). Deletions cut 4 bases from V and 5 bases from J, with 15 bases between. The CDR3 is made up of 15 amino acids. Germline assignment: CDR1 MDHEN and CDR2 SYDVKM. The CDR3 DNA reads TGTGCCAGCAGTTCGGGACATCCCGGGGATCAGCCCCAGCATTTT. Its protein product is CASSSGHPGDQPQHF.

The V gene is TRBV4-1, the J gene TRBJ2-3, with 13 positions matching TRBD2. With V trimmed by 2 bases and J by 0 bases, 11 bases remained unmatched. Germline-derived CDR1 and CDR2 are MGHRA and YSYEKL. The CDR3 sequence is 20 residues long. For the CDR3, the DNA is TGCGCCAGCAGCCAACTGGGACTAGCGGGAACCCGAACTAGCACAGATACGCAGTATTTT. It encodes CASSQLGLAGTRTSTDTQYF.

The chain employs TRBV10-2 and TRBJ1-6; D may be TRBD1 (6 bases). Germline lookup yields CDR1 WSHSY and CDR2 SAAADI. The CDR3 sequence is 16 residues long. V was pared by 5 bases and J by 8 bases, with 19 bases between. The CDR3 nucleotides are TGCGCCAGCAGTCCACCAAGGGGGGACGCGGATTCACCCCTCCACTTT. Amino acid sequence: CASSPPRGDADSPLHF.

The rearrangement joins TRBV19 to TRBJ2-5; 7 nucleotides agree with TRBD1. CDR1 LNHDA and CDR2 SQIVND come from the germline V gene (reference sequence). This CDR3 contains 12 residues. J gave up 5 bases and V 3 bases, and 0 bases lay outside the gene matches. CDR3 bases: TGTGCCAGTAGTATGGACAGGGAGACCCAGTACTTC. Its protein product is CASSMDRETQYF.

CDR3: CASSYFSGVSYEQYF. The CDR3 DNA reads TGTGCCAGCAGTTACTTTAGCGGGGTCTCCTACGAGCAGTACTTC. The rearrangement joins TRBV6-5 to TRBJ2-7, with 8 positions matching TRBD2. J gave up 0 bases and V 1 base, and 2 bases lay outside the gene matches. The CDR3 has 15 amino acids. From germline, CDR1 is MNHEY and CDR2 SVGAGI.

This sequence joins TRBV10-3 and TRBJ2-4; 10 bases are shared with TRBD1. Trimming removed 2 bases from V and 1 base from J; junction bases left unmatched: 5. Germline CDR1 ENHRY, CDR2 SYGVKD. This CDR3 comprises 17 residues. The CDR3 spells CAISEGDRGSAKNIQYF. CDR3 bases: TGTGCCATCAGTGAGGGGGACAGGGGATCGGCCAAAAACATTCAGTACTTC.

V gene TRBV6-1 combines with J gene TRBJ2-3; 13 bases fit TRBD2. CDR1 MNHNS and CDR2 SASEGT come from the germline V gene. V trimming: 4 bases; J trimming: 5 bases; junction bases outside the gene matches: 9. CDR3 length: 17 residues. CDR3 loop: CASSGRTSGSLGDTQYF. In DNA, the CDR3 is TGTGCCAGCAGTGGACGGACTAGCGGGAGTTTGGGAGATACGCAGTATTTT.

V and J are TRBV11-2 and TRBJ1-1; 8 nucleotides line up with TRBD1. Germline V gene lookup returns CDR1 SGHAT and CDR2 FQNNGV. The junction had 9 bases not matched to a gene; V was cut back by 5 bases and J by 7 bases. The CDR3 has 14 amino acids. CDR3 nucleotide sequence: TGTGCCAGCAGCCCCCTCCAGGGGGCTCGTGAAGCTTTCTTT. The encoded protein is CASSPLQGAREAFF.

The chain is built from TRBV5-1 and TRBJ1-3; D ambiguous. CDR1 is SGHRS, CDR2 YFSETQ, per germline. CDR3 length: 14 residues. V was trimmed by 1 base and J by 0 bases, leaving 5 bases between them. The CDR3 nucleotides read TGCGCCAGCAGCTTGACCAGCTCTGGAAACACCATATATTTT. It is translated as CASSLTSSGNTIYF.

J is TRBJ2-3 and V is TRBV27; D not certain. V lost 6 bases, J lost 8 bases, and 9 bases lay in between. CDR1 is MNHEY and CDR2 is SMNVEV in the germline V gene (reference sequence). The CDR3 extends over 11 amino acids. The CDR3 is CASRLLGTQYF. DNA of the CDR3: TGTGCCAGCAGGCTTCTTGGTACGCAGTATTTT.

This rearrangement joins TRBV6-5 to TRBJ1-1, with a weak D call TRBD1 (5 bases). The V end was cut by 0 bases, the J end by 4 bases, with 15 bases between. Germline CDR1 MNHEY, CDR2 SVGAGI. The CDR3 consists of 16 residues. The CDR3 nucleotides read TGTGCCAGCAGTTACTCGCCATGGGGCTCGGGCACTGAAGCTTTCTTT. It is translated as CASSYSPWGSGTEAFF.

The genes are TRBV5-6 and TRBJ2-1; D not certain. Trimming removed 4 bases from V and 10 bases from J, with 30 bases in between. Germline V gene lookup returns CDR1 SGHDT and CDR2 YYEEEE. The CDR3 loop spans 18 amino acids. DNA for the CDR3: TGTGCCAGCAGCCCCGGGCCGGGCCCCTCCTTCTTGCTGGGGGAGCAGTTCTTC. Encoded protein: CASSPGPGPSFLLGEQFF.

The V call is TRBV7-2, the J call TRBJ2-5; D is undetermined. From germline, CDR1 is SGHTA and CDR2 FQGNSA. V lost 5 bases, J lost 1 base, and 8 bases lay in between. This CDR3 spans 13 amino acids. This CDR3 is CASSPLTQETQYF. CDR3 nucleotides: TGTGCCAGCAGCCCACTAACCCAAGAGACCCAGTACTTC. Combining the CDR3 with reference TRBV7-2 and TRBJ2-5 gives the whole variable domain GAGVSQSPSNKVTEKGKDVELRCDPISGHTALYWYRQSLGQGLEFLIYFQGNSAPDKSGLPSDRFSAERTGGSVSTLTIQRTQQEDSAVYLCASSPLTQETQYFGPGTRLLVL.

The gene calls are TRBV20-1 and TRBJ1-1; no clear D gene. The germline CDR1 and CDR2 sequences are DFQATT and SNEGSKA (reference sequence). The CDR3 has 13 amino acids. The V end was cut by 3 bases, the J end by 5 bases, with 13 bases between. This CDR3 is CSASDIDWTEAFF. The CDR3 DNA is TGCAGTGCTAGTGATATTGACTGGACTGAAGCTTTCTTT.

This clone appeared once. This chain joins TRBV6-6 and TRBJ2-7; the D gene is possibly TRBD1 (5 bases). The V gene's germline CDR1 is MNHNY and CDR2 SVGAGI (reference sequence). V lost 0 bases, J lost 5 bases, and 14 bases lay in between. The CDR3 is 15 amino acids. CDR3: CASSYSGQGLNEQYF. The CDR3 DNA reads TGTGCCAGCAGTTACTCGGGCCAGGGTCTCAACGAGCAGTACTTC.

The CDR3 nucleotides read TGTGCCTCGCCACCGAAGATCATTAAGGACAATCGTTATGGCTACACCTTC. Translation gives CASPPKIIKDNRYGYTF. The chain carries TRBV30 and TRBJ1-2; maybe TRBD1 (5 bases). Deletions cut 7 bases from V and 5 bases from J, with 29 bases between. The CDR3 length is 17 residues. Germline V gene data show CDR1 as GTSNPN and CDR2 as SVGIG (reference sequence).

A few counts support this clone. The V and J genes are TRBV4-1 and TRBJ2-1, with a possible D match to TRBD1 (5 bases). The CDR3 extends over 17 amino acids. Trimming cost V 4 bases and J 0 bases, with 16 bases left between them. From germline, CDR1 is MGHRA and CDR2 YSYEKL. The CDR3 nucleotides read TGCGCCAGCAGCCCTATTGGGGCGTCCAGCTCCTACAATGAGCAGTTCTTC. Its translation is CASSPIGASSSYNEQFF.

The rearrangement uses TRBV5-1 and TRBJ1-1; 7 nucleotides align to TRBD1. This CDR3 has 14 amino acids. Germline-derived CDR1 and CDR2 are SGHRS and YFSETQ. V lost 4 bases, J lost 2 bases, and 5 bases stayed unmatched. The CDR3 DNA follows: TGCGCCAGCAGCCGGGACAGTATAAACACTGAAGCTTTCTTT. Translated, it gives CASSRDSINTEAFF.

This chain uses TRBV23-1 with TRBJ2-3; no clear D. TRBV23-1 is an ORF, and what it does is uncertain. V lost 7 bases and J 2 bases, leaving 28 bases between the germline ends. The CDR3 extends over 19 amino acids. In DNA, the CDR3 is TGCGCCAGCAATCTCTCCGCGTTGGCCGTTCTTAAAGTCACAGATACGCAGTATTTT. Translating it yields CASNLSALAVLKVTDTQYF.